This T cell receptor beta chain was captured by sequencing in a study of HIV-infected patients and healthy controls. Regarding the study as a whole: Compared with healthy controls, HIV-infected patients showed less CDR3 sharing between individuals. In HIV-infected patients, the apparent post-therapy Gini index recovery did not replicate in size-matched data.

The CDR3 runs to 16 residues. Germline CDR1 and CDR2: MNHEY and SVGAGI. V was cut by 2 bases and J by 0 bases, with 13 bases left in between. This clonotype was seen many times. Its antigen is undetermined. Alpha and beta constant-region primers primed reverse transcription of around 550 ng RNA. Alpha and beta chain libraries were made separately by chain-specific third strand synthesis with multiplexing indices. All rearrangements within a chain used one primer pair; cDNA molecules carried barcodes. TCRdb reprocessed the 5' RACE reads with MiXCR, giving one entry per CDR3 protein. The data hold about 13,000 distinct CDR3 sequences, with 9.5% to 13% observed a single time. Whole blood was used without fractionation, so all unsorted peripheral T cells were included. RNA came from 2 to 3 ml of peripheral blood.

The sample was blood. The clonotype comes from an adult in good health. The chain couples TRBV6-5 to TRBJ1-2, with unresolved D. The CDR3 DNA reads TGTGCCAGCAGTTACGGGAGCGGCCCCTCTAACTATGGCTACACCTTC. Protein sequence: CASSYGSGPSNYGYTF.